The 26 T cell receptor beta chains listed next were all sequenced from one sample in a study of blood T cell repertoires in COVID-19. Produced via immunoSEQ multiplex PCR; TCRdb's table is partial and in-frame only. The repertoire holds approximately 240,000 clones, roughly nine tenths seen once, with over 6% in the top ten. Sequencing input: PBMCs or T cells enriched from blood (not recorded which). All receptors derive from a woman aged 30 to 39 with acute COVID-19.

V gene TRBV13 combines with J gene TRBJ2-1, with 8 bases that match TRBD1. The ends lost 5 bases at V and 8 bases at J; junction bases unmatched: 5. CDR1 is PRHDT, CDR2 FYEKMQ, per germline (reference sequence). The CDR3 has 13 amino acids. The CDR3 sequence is CASSPHRGDEQFF. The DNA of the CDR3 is TGTGCCAGCAGCCCTCACAGGGGGGATGAGCAGTTCTTC.

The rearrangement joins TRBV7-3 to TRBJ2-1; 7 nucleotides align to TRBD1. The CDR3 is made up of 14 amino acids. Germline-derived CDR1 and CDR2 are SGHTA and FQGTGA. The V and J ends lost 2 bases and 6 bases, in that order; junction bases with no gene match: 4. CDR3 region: CASSLGDRANEQFF. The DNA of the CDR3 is TGTGCCAGCAGCTTAGGCGACAGGGCCAATGAGCAGTTCTTC.

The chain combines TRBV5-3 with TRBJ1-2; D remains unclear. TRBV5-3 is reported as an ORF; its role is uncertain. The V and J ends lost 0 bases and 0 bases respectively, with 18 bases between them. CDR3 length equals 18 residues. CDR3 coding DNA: TGTGCCAGAAGCTTGGGAGGAGGGAGGGATATCTCTAACTATGGCTACACCTTC. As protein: CARSLGGGRDISNYGYTF.

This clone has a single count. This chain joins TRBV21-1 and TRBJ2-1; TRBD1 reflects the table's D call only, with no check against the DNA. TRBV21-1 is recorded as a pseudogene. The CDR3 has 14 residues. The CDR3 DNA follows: TGTGCCAGCAGCCCCCCAGGGACAGTCAATGAGCAGTTCTTC. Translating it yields CASSPPGTVNEQFF.

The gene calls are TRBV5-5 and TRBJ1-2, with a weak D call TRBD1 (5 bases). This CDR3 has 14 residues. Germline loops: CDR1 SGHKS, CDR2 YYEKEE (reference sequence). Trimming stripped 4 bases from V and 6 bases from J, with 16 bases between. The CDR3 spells CASSPRVQGHGYTF. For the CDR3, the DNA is TGTGCCAGCAGCCCACGTGTCCAGGGTCATGGCTACACCTTC.

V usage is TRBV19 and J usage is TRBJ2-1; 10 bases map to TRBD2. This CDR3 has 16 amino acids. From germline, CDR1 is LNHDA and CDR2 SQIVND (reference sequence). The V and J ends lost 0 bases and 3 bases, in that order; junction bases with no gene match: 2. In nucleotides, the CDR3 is TGTGCCAGTAGTATAGATCTAGCGGGAGTCTACAATGAGCAGTTCTTC. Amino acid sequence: CASSIDLAGVYNEQFF.

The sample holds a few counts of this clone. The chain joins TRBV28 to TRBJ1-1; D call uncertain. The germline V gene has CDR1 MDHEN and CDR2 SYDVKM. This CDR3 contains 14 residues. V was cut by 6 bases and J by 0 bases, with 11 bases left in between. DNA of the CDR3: TGTGCCAGCAGCCCCGGGTCTTTGAACACTGAAGCTTTCTTT. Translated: CASSPGSLNTEAFF.

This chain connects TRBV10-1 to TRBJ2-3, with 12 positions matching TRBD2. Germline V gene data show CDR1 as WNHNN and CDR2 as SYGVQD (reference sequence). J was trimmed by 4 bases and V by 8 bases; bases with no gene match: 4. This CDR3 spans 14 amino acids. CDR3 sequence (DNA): TGCGCCAGCTCCCGACTAGCGGGGGCAGATACGCAGTATTTT. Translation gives CASSRLAGADTQYF.

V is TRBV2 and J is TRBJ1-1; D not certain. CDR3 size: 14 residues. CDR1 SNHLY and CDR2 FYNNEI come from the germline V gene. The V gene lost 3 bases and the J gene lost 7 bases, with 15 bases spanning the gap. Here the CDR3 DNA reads TGTGCCAGCAGTGAGTCCCAGAGGCAGATTGAAGCTTTCTTT. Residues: CASSESQRQIEAFF.

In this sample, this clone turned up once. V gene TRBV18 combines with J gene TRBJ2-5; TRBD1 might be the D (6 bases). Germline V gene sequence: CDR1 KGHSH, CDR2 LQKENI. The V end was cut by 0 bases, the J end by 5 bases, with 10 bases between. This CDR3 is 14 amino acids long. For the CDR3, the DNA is TGTGCCAGCTCACCACCGGCAGGGGTTGAGACCCAGTACTTC. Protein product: CASSPPAGVETQYF.

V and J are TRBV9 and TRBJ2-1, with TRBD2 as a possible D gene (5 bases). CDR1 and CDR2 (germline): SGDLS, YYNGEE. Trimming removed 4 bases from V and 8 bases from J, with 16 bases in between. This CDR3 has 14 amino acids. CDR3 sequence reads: CASSSGPGRDEQFF. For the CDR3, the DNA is TGTGCCAGCAGCTCCGGACCGGGAAGGGATGAGCAGTTCTTC.

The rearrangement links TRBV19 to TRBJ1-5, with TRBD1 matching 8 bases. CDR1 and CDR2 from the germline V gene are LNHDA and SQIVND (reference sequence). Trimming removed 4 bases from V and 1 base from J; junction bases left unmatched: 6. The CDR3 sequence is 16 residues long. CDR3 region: CASSNRRGLSNQPQHF. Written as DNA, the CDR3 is TGTGCCAGTAGTAACCGCAGGGGGCTAAGCAATCAGCCCCAGCATTTT.

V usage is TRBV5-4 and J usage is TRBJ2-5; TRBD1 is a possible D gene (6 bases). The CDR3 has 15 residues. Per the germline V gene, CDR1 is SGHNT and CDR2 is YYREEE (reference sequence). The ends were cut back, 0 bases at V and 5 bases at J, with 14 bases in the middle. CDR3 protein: CASSLGQGKGETQYF. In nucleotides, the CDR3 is TGTGCCAGCAGCTTGGGGCAGGGGAAAGGCGAGACCCAGTACTTC.

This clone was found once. For the CDR3, the DNA is TGTGCCAGCTTAACTAGGGAGGGCACGTACTCCTACGAGCAGTACTTC. Translated, it gives CASLTREGTYSYEQYF. The chain joins TRBV2 to TRBJ2-7; TRBD2 matches at 7 bases. Germline-derived CDR1 and CDR2 are SNHLY and FYNNEI. The CDR3 is made up of 16 amino acids. V dropped 8 bases and J dropped 0; count of bases not matched to a gene: 13.

CDR3 DNA: TGTGCCAGCAGCCCCTTCGGAACGACGGGAGATACGCAGTATTTT. It yields the protein CASSPFGTTGDTQYF. This chain connects TRBV6-5 to TRBJ2-3; D is unclear. The CDR3 is made up of 15 amino acids. Germline V gene data show CDR1 as MNHEY and CDR2 as SVGAGI. V lost 6 bases, J lost 5 bases, and 18 bases lay in between.

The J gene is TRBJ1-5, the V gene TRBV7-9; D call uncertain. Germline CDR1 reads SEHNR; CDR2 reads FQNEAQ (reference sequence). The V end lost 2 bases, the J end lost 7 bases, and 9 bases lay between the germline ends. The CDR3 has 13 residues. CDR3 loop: CASSLQRGQPQHF. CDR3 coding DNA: TGTGCCAGCAGCTTACAGAGAGGACAGCCCCAGCATTTT.

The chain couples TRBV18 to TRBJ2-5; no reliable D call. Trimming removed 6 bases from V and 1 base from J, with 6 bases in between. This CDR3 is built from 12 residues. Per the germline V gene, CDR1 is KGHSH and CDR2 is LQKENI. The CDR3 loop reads CASSLVQETQYF. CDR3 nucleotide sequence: TGTGCCAGCTCCCTCGTCCAAGAGACCCAGTACTTC.

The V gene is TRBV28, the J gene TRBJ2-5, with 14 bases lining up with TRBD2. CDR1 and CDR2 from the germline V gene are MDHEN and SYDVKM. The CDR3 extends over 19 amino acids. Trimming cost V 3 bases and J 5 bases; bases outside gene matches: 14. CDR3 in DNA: TGTGCCAGCAGTTTCGTCGGGACTAGCGGGAGAGGCATTCGGGAGACCCAGTACTTC. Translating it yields CASSFVGTSGRGIRETQYF. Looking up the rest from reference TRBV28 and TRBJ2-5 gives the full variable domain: DVKVTQSSRYLVKRTGEKVFLECVQDMDHENMFWYRQDPGLGLRLIYFSYDVKMKEKGDIPEGYSVSREKKERFSLILESASTNQTSMYLCASSFVGTSGRGIRETQYFGPGTRLLVL.

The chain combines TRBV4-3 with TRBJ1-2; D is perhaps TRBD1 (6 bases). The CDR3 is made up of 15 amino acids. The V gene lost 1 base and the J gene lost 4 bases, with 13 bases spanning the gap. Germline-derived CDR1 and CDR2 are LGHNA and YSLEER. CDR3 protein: CASSQGGGGPYGYTF. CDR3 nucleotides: TGCGCCAGCAGCCAAGGGGGCGGGGGCCCCTATGGCTACACCTTC.

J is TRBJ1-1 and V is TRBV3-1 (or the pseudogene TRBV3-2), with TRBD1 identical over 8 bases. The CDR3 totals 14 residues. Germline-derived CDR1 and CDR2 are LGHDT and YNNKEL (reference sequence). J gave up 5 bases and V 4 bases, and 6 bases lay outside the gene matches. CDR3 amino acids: CASSLDREKTEAFF. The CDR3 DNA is TGTGCCAGCAGCCTGGACAGGGAAAAGACTGAAGCTTTCTTT.

The CDR3 DNA reads as TGTGCCAGCAGTGAATTCGGGACAGGGGGCCTCTATAATTCACCCCTCCACTTT. Translating gives CASSEFGTGGLYNSPLHF. The V call is TRBV2, the J call TRBJ1-6; TRBD1 matches 12 bases. J was trimmed by 3 bases and V by 2 bases; bases with no gene match: 5. Per the germline V gene, CDR1 is SNHLY and CDR2 is FYNNEI. The CDR3 totals 18 residues.

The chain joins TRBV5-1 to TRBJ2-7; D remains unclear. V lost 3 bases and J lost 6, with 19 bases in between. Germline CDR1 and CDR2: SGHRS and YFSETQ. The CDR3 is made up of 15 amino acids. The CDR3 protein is CASSSDRVQGREQYF. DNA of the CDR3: TGCGCCAGCAGCTCCGACCGGGTTCAAGGTCGCGAGCAGTACTTC.

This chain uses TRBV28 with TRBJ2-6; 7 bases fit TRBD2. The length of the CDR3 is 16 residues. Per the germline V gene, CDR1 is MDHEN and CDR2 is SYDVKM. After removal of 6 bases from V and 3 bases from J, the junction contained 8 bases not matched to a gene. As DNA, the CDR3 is TGTGCCAGCAGCCGGGGGGAGGGGAGTGGGGCCAACGTCCTGACTTTC. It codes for CASSRGEGSGANVLTF.

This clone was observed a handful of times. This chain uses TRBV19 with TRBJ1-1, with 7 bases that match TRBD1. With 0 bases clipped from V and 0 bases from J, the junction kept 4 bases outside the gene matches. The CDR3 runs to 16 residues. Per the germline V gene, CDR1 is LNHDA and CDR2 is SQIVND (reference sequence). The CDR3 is CASSIDTGALNTEAFF. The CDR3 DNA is TGTGCCAGTAGTATAGATACAGGGGCGTTGAACACTGAAGCTTTCTTT.

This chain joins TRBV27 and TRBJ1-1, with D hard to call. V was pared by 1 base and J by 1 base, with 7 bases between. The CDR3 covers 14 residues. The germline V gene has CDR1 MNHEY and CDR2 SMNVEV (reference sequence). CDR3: CASSLWAENTEAFF. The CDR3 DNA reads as TGTGCCAGCAGTTTATGGGCCGAGAACACTGAAGCTTTCTTT.

The CDR3 DNA sequence: TGTGCCAGCAGCCAAATCTTAGCCAGCCAAGAGACCCAGTACTTC. It translates to CASSQILASQETQYF. The genes are TRBV3-1 (or the pseudogene TRBV3-2) and TRBJ2-5; D ambiguous. The CDR3 contains 15 residues. Trimming took off 2 bases at V and 1 base at J, with 11 bases between the two ends. In germline, CDR1 is LGHDT, CDR2 YNNKEL (reference sequence).